This T cell receptor (beta chain) was found in a study of T cell responses to AZD1222 COVID-19 vaccine. The table came from immunoSEQ multiplex PCR; TCRdb's copy has only in-frame clones and leaves some out. The repertoire consists of fewer than 150,000 clones, with just over 90% occurring once and the leading ten covering approximately 5.4%. Note on this clone: Antigen specificity is unknown.

This CDR3 contains 15 residues. The V end lost 0 bases, the J end lost 2 bases, and 9 bases lay between the germline ends. CDR1 SGDLS and CDR2 YYNGEE come from the germline V gene. Points from the study as a whole: Two doses of AZD1222 preceded a rise in Spike-specific TCR breadth and depth. In a largely white British group with more females than males, clonal diversity was possibly underestimated.

J is TRBJ2-1 and V is TRBV9, with D unclear. The source of this sequence is an adult in good health. Sequencing used peripheral blood, obtained on day 0 of AZD1222 vaccination. The CDR3 is CASSVEGIAYNEQFF. DNA for the CDR3: TGTGCCAGCAGCGTAGAAGGCATCGCCTACAATGAGCAGTTCTTC.